This T cell receptor beta chain was profiled in a study of tumor-infiltrating lymphocytes in oesophageal squamous cell carcinoma. In TCRdb, the PCR reads were re-called with MiXCR into one record per CDR3 protein. The repertoire holds under 11,000 distinct CDR3 sequences, with approximately 60% as singletons. The CDR3 consists of 15 residues. Trimming removed 2 bases at V and 5 bases at J, with 10 bases between. V is TRBV12-3 or TRBV12-4 and J is TRBJ1-6; tentative D call: TRBD1 (5 bases). This clonotype was obtained from a female donor with esophageal squamous cell carcinoma. Sequenced material: esophageal tumor tissue. The CDR3 here is CASSLLGPDNSPLHF. The CDR3 nucleotides are TGTGCCAGCAGTTTACTGGGACCCGATAATTCACCCCTCCACTTT.